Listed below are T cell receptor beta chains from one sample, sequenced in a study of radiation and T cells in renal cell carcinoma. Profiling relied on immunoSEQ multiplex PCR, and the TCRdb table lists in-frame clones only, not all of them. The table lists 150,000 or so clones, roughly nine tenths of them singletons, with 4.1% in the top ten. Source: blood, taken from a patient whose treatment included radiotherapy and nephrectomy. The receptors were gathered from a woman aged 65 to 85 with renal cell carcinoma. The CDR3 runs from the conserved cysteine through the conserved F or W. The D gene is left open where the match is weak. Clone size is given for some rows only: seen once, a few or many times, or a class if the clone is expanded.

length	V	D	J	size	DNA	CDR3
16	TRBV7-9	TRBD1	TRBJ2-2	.	TGTGCCAGCAGCCCCCGACAGGGTAGTACGACCGGGGAGCTGTTTTTT	CASSPRQGSTTGELFF
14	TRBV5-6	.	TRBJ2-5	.	TGTGCCAGCAGCTTGGGTCTGCTAACGGAGACCCAGTACTTC	CASSLGLLTETQYF
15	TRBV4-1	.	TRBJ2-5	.	TGCGCCAGCAGCCAAGATCCCCGACGCGGGGAGACCCAGTACTTC	CASSQDPRRGETQYF
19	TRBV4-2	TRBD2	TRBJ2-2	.	TGTGCCAGCAGCCCTTCCCGCGCTAGCGGGGGGGCCGTCTCCGGGGAGCTGTTTTTT	CASSPSRASGGAVSGELFF
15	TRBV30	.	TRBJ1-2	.	TGTGCCTGGAGTCCCGAATACGGGACGGTCTATGGCTACACCTTC	CAWSPEYGTVYGYTF
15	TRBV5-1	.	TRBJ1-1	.	TGCGCCAGCAGCTTGGTTGGGGGGATAAGGGCTGAAGCTTTCTTT	CASSLVGGIRAEAFF
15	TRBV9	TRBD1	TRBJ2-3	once	TGTGCCAGCAGCGCCTCCGGACAGGGCACAGATACGCAGTATTTT	CASSASGQGTDTQYF
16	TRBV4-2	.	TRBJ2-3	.	TGTGCCAGCAGCCAAGAGGTGGGGGGCCTAACAGATACGCAGTATTTT	CASSQEVGGLTDTQYF
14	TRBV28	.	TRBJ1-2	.	TGTGCCAGCAGTTTAGGTGAAAGAGAATATGGCTACACCTTC	CASSLGEREYGYTF
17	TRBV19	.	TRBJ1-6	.	TGTGCCAGTAGTATCCCCCCTCTTGGATCCTATAATTCACCCCTCCACTTT	CASSIPPLGSYNSPLHF
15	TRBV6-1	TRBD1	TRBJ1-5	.	TGTGCCACTACCACCGGGACAGGGAGGAATCAGCCCCAGCATTTT	CATTTGTGRNQPQHF
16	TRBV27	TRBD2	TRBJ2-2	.	TGTGCCAGCGGCCCAAGTCGGAGCGGGGGGGCCGGGGAGCTGTTTTTT	CASGPSRSGGAGELFF
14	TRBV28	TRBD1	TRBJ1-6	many	TGTGCCAGCATCAAGACAGGGGCACATTCACCCCTCCACTTT	CASIKTGAHSPLHF
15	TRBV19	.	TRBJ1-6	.	TGTGCCAGTAAAAGTTCGTGGATAGCTAATTCACCCCTCCACTTT	CASKSSWIANSPLHF
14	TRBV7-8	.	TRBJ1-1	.	TGTGCCAGCAGCTTACATCAGGCGAACACTGAAGCTTTCTTT	CASSLHQANTEAFF
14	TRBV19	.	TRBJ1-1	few	TGTGCCAGTAGTAACCTGGAACCTAACGCTGAAGCTTTCTTT	CASSNLEPNAEAFF
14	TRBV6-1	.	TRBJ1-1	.	TGTGCCAGCAGTGGACCTCCGGGGAACACTGAAGCTTTCTTT	CASSGPPGNTEAFF
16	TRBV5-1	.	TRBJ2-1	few	TGCGCCAGCAGCTTGGATCTGGGCTCCCCCTACAATGAGCAGTTCTTC	CASSLDLGSPYNEQFF
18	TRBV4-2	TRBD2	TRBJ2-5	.	TGTGCCAGCAGCCAAGTAATAGCGGGGGGCATAGGGACGGAGACCCAGTACTTC	CASSQVIAGGIGTETQYF
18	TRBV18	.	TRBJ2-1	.	TGTGCCAGCTCACCACGGTTAGGGGAGACACGAACCTACAATGAGCAGTTCTTC	CASSPRLGETRTYNEQFF